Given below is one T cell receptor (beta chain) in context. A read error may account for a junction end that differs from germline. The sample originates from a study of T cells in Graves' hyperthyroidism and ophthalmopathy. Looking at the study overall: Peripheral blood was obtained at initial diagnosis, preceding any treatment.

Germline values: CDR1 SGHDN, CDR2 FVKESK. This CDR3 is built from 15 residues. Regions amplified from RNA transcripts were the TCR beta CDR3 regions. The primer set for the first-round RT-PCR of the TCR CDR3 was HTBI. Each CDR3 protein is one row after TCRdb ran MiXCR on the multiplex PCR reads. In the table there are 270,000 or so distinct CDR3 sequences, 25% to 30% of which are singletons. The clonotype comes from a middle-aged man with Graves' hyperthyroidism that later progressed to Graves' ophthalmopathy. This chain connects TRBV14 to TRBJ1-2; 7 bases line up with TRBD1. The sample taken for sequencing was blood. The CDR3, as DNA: TGTGTCAGCAGCCAGGGCGGACAGGTTTTCCATGGCTACACCTTC. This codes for CVSSQGGQVFHGYTF.